This TCR beta chain was recovered during a study of blood T cells in healthy people across ages. About the study: Using template switching, researchers captured about one barcoded beta molecule for each two T cells.

A second PCR of about 7 to 11 cycles used a sample-barcoded 5' primer and a J-beta primer mix. Each cDNA molecule received a tag from a template-switch adaptor that had 12 random nucleotides. TCRdb reprocessed the 5' RACE reads via MiXCR and lists one record per CDR3 protein. The table includes fewer than 1,000,000 distinct CDR3 sequences, about 42% detected once. This clonotype was counted a few times. The CDR3 sequence is 14 residues long. V was cut by 2 bases and J by 8 bases, with 13 bases left in between. J is TRBJ2-1 and V is TRBV12-3 or TRBV12-4, with a possible D match to TRBD1 (6 bases). The sample was blood. This TCR was sampled from a man between 60 and 70 years old in good health. In DNA, the CDR3 is TGTGCCAGCAGTTTATGGGGCAGGGGCTATGAGCAGTTCTTC. It codes for CASSLWGRGYEQFF.